Below, 6 T cell receptor beta chains from the same sample are listed, as sequenced in a study of blood T cell repertoires in COVID-19. Produced via immunoSEQ multiplex PCR; TCRdb's table is partial and in-frame only. The data contain fewer than 200,000 clones, around four fifths of them singletons. The specimen was peripheral blood. The source of these receptors is a woman of 80 years or more with COVID-19, enrolled during active disease.

This rearrangement joins TRBV28 to TRBJ1-5, with D maybe TRBD1 (5 bases). Germline values: CDR1 MDHEN, CDR2 SYDVKM. The CDR3 spans 15 residues. Between the trimmed V and J ends, which lost 6 bases and 0 bases, there was a span of 12 bases. CDR3 sequence: CASRVNRYSNQPQHF. In DNA, the CDR3 is TGTGCCAGCAGGGTTAACAGGTATAGCAATCAGCCCCAGCATTTT.

V and J are TRBV3-1 (or the pseudogene TRBV3-2) and TRBJ1-1; D not resolved. V lost 0 bases to trimming and J lost 7 bases, with 6 bases between them. Germline V lookup: CDR1 LGHDT, CDR2 YNNKEL (reference sequence). The CDR3 is made up of 12 amino acids. The DNA of the CDR3 is TGTGCCAGCAGCCAAGATGCAGGTGAAGCTTTCTTT. Amino acid sequence: CASSQDAGEAFF.

This chain's CDR3 is CSVATAGEETQYF. DNA of the CDR3: TGCAGCGTTGCGACAGCTGGAGAAGAGACCCAGTACTTC. This chain links TRBV29-1 with TRBJ2-5; TRBD1 is a possible D gene (5 bases). The CDR3 totals 13 residues. V lost 4 bases to trimming and J lost 3 bases, with 12 bases between them. The V gene's germline CDR1 is SQVTM and CDR2 ANQGSEA.

The chain recombines TRBV2 with TRBJ1-2; 8 nucleotides match TRBD1. J was trimmed by 8 bases and V by 10 bases; bases with no gene match: 18. The CDR3 is 15 amino acids. Germline CDR1 is SNHLY and CDR2 is FYNNEI. CDR3 in DNA: TGTGCCAAGAGAAGCAGGGGGCAGGAGAGACAGGGCTACACCTTC. Translation: CAKRSRGQERQGYTF.

The chain carries TRBV7-6 and TRBJ2-1; maybe TRBD2 (5 bases). V gave up 5 bases and J gave up 5 bases, with 7 bases separating them. The CDR3 covers 12 residues. CDR1 and CDR2 (germline): SGHVS, FNYEAQ. The CDR3 coding sequence is TGTGCCAGCAGCCCGCGGGACAATGAGCAGTTCTTC. Amino acid sequence: CASSPRDNEQFF.

The chain couples TRBV2 to TRBJ2-5, with a tentative D call TRBD2 (6 bases). V was shortened by 7 bases and J by 5 bases, with 11 bases between the two germline ends. The CDR3 is 12 residues long. Germline lookup yields CDR1 SNHLY and CDR2 FYNNEI. CDR3 residues: CASKAEGETQYF. In DNA form, the CDR3 reads TGTGCCAGCAAGGCGGAGGGGGAGACCCAGTACTTC.